This is a list of T cell receptor beta chains from one sample in a study of beta chain features in type 1 diabetes. Sequencing used immunoSEQ multiplex PCR; TCRdb keeps in-frame clones, though not all of them. The repertoire holds around 200,000 clones, with about 13% as singletons. Sequencing used central memory CD4+ T cells from blood. These receptors all come from a woman under 30 in good health. CDR3s leave out the opening cysteine and the closing phenylalanine or tryptophan.

>TRBJ2-6|TRBV5-1
ASSLVQDSGANVLT
>TRBJ2-3|TRBV7-9
ASSLARMAGGRTDTQY
>TRBJ2-1|TRBV14
ASSRLTGDYNEQF
>TRBJ1-1|TRBV29-1
SVEGGGTEAF
>TRBJ2-6|TRBV30
AWTPWGGANVLT
>TRBJ1-2|TRBV6-4
ASSAGTGVDGYT
>TRBJ1-2|TRBV6-5
ASSSRGVTGYT
>TRBJ2-1|TRBV18
ASSKDSRNNEQF
>TRBJ1-5|TRBV30
AWSVPQGVNQPQH
>TRBJ2-3|TRBV6-6
ASSVVDTQY
>TRBJ2-3|TRBV9
ASSVHKHTDTQY
>TRBJ2-3|TRBV28
ASSLSRHKEASGSRTDTQY
>TRBJ2-2|TRBV6-5
ASSYGADTGELF
>TRBJ2-4|TRBV7-2
ASSFDRLAKNIQY
>TRBJ2-1|TRBV5-1
ASSLQGGADEQF
>TRBJ2-5|TRBV5-4
ASSLSGQETQY
>TRBJ2-1|TRBV11-3
ASSVGGRAEQF
>TRBJ2-7|TRBV18
ASSPPSRLKGEQY
>TRBJ1-2|TRBV4-2
ASSQAGSGGYT
>TRBJ2-7|TRBV28
ASEDTAYEQY
>TRBJ2-7|TRBV7-9
ASSISGREGEQY
>TRBJ2-3|TRBV29-1
SVGEATSGRGSTDTQY
>TRBJ2-1|TRBV28
ASSFSQGYNEQF
>TRBJ1-2|TRBV11-2
ASSLSWQGGGYGYT
>TRBJ2-7|TRBV9
ASSLSPGQGGWSEQY
>TRBJ2-5|TRBV4-3
ASSPRDRSFWTQY
>TRBJ2-1|TRBV7-2
ASSLVSGSGNNEQF
>TRBJ1-2|TRBV14
ASSGPRSAGYHGYT
>TRBJ2-1|TRBV9
ASSVLAEPYNEQF
>TRBJ2-2|TRBV5-4
ASRGKTEPTGELF
>TRBJ1-3|TRBV9
ASSVARDSGNTIY
>TRBJ2-1|TRBV11-1
ASSLRRGPTNNEQF
>TRBJ2-1|TRBV28
ATHRGGEGNEQF
>TRBJ1-3|TRBV30
AWYGGTGDRRNTIY
>TRBJ2-1|TRBV30
AWSVRAGGQF
>TRBJ1-2|TRBV4-2
ASSSSSHRQGSNYGYT
>TRBJ1-2|TRBV28
ASSPPDRGPYGYT
>TRBJ2-2|TRBV5-1
ASSLARAANTGELF
>TRBJ1-4|TRBV15
ATSRVGGGEKLF
>TRBJ2-3|TRBV7-9
ASSLGSGTADTQY
>TRBJ2-1|TRBV7-8
ASSLVIAGNEQF
>TRBJ2-2|TRBV7-6
ASSPPGLVGELF
>TRBJ1-2|TRBV28
ASSGADRGHEDYT
>TRBJ2-7|TRBV30
AWSWQGEQY
>TRBJ2-1|TRBV9
ASSVGQILAYGNEQF
>TRBJ2-1|TRBV7-2
ASSSPLAGVYEQF
>TRBJ2-3|TRBV30
AWRTQGLATDTQY
>TRBJ1-2|TRBV5-4
ASSHSTANYGYT
>TRBJ2-7|TRBV2
ASERLLAGGNEQY
>TRBJ2-7|TRBV7-2
ASSLGWRQEQY
>TRBJ2-7|TRBV11-2
ASTQSEVYEQY
>TRBJ1-2|TRBV6-5
ASSYQADRAGYT
>TRBJ2-5|TRBV28
ASSPRTSGSRETQY
>TRBJ1-5|TRBV5-6
ASSSRDAGNQPQH